The 23 T cell receptor beta chains given below trace back to one sample, sequenced in a study of blood T cell repertoires in COVID-19. TCRdb's copy holds only in-frame clones and misses some; the assay was immunoSEQ multiplex PCR. The repertoire has 180,000 or so clones, about 88% of them found once; the top ten carry roughly 2.9%. Sequencing used peripheral blood. The receptors stem from a woman under 40 with active or convalescent COVID-19.

This clone has more than one count but fewer than ten. Other DNA sequences in this sample translate to the same CDR3. This chain uses TRBV5-4 with TRBJ1-4; 7 bases agree with TRBD1. The CDR3 loop spans 15 amino acids. V was pared by 4 bases and J by 3 bases, with 6 bases of the junction left unmatched. Germline assignment: CDR1 SGHNT and CDR2 YYREEE (reference sequence). In nucleotides, the CDR3 is TGTGCCAGCAGCCCAGGGACAGCATCTAATGAAAAACTGTTTTTT. It yields the protein CASSPGTASNEKLFF.

This clone was seen a few times. The V call is TRBV7-9, the J call TRBJ2-7; the match to TRBD1 covers 7 bases. Germline CDR1 reads SEHNR; CDR2 reads FQNEAQ (reference sequence). After removal of 5 bases from V and 1 base from J, the junction contained 8 bases not matched to a gene. There are 15 residues in the CDR3. DNA for the CDR3: TGTGCCAGCAGCCCGCGGACAGGTCCGTCCTACGAGCAGTACTTC. Encoded protein: CASSPRTGPSYEQYF.

This rearrangement joins TRBV13 to TRBJ2-7; D gene uncertain. V was trimmed by 6 bases and J by 5 bases, leaving 20 bases between them. The CDR3 length is 15 residues. Germline V gene lookup returns CDR1 PRHDT and CDR2 FYEKMQ (reference sequence). CDR3 in amino acids: CASSKKSGLWNEQYF. For the CDR3, the DNA is TGTGCCAGCAGTAAAAAGTCCGGGTTGTGGAACGAGCAGTACTTC.

This sequence joins TRBV19 and TRBJ1-6; D unclear. The CDR3 is 15 amino acids. V was clipped by 2 bases and J by 5 bases, with 10 bases between them. Germline V gives CDR1 LNHDA, CDR2 SQIVND (reference sequence). Here the CDR3 reads CASSITKADNSPLHF. CDR3 nucleotide sequence: TGTGCCAGTAGTATAACAAAAGCGGATAATTCACCCCTCCACTTT.

This clone was seen more than once but under ten times. The V call is TRBV5-6, the J call TRBJ2-2, with TRBD2 identical over 10 bases. The CDR3 length is 17 residues. The germline CDR1 and CDR2 sequences are SGHDT and YYEEEE. V lost 4 bases and J lost 6; bases outside the gene matches: 12. CDR3 sequence (DNA): TGTGCCAGCAGCCCCTTCCTAGCGGGAGCTGTAGCCGGGGAGCTGTTTTTT. Protein product: CASSPFLAGAVAGELFF.

This chain joins TRBV4-1 and TRBJ2-7; 8 nucleotides match TRBD1. Per the germline V gene, CDR1 is MGHRA and CDR2 is YSYEKL. The CDR3 is made up of 17 amino acids. The ends lost 3 bases at V and 3 bases at J; junction bases unmatched: 13. The CDR3 region has the DNA TGCGCCAGCAGCCAGCAACTTGGGACAGGCGGTTTCTACGAGCAGTACTTC. Protein sequence: CASSQQLGTGGFYEQYF.

V gene TRBV19 combines with J gene TRBJ2-3, with 9 bases aligning to TRBD2. Germline V gene lookup returns CDR1 LNHDA and CDR2 SQIVND (reference sequence). Trimming cost V 5 bases and J 4 bases; bases outside gene matches: 10. The CDR3 has 16 residues. The CDR3 DNA is TGTGCCAGTAGTCCAACCCGACGCGGGGGGGCAGATACGCAGTATTTT. It yields the protein CASSPTRRGGADTQYF. Combining the CDR3 with reference TRBV19 and TRBJ2-3 gives the whole variable domain DGGITQSPKYLFRKEGQNVTLSCEQNLNHDAMYWYRQDPGQGLRLIYYSQIVNDFQKGDIAEGYSVSREKKESFPLTVTSAQKNPTAFYLCASSPTRRGGADTQYFGPGTRLTVL.

The V gene is TRBV12-5, the J gene TRBJ1-2; D is possibly TRBD1 (5 bases). The germline CDR1 and CDR2 sequences are LGHNT and FRNRAP. V gave up 11 bases and J gave up 0 bases, with 22 bases separating them. The CDR3 has 16 amino acids. The CDR3, as DNA: TGTGCTCCTTCTCCGACTAGGGAGGGACCTAACTATGGCTACACCTTC. Translating it yields CAPSPTREGPNYGYTF.

V and J are TRBV4-2 and TRBJ1-3; the match to TRBD1 covers 9 bases. The CDR3 is 14 amino acids. With 4 bases clipped from V and 5 bases from J, the junction kept 3 bases outside the gene matches. Germline V gives CDR1 LGHNA, CDR2 YNFKEQ. This CDR3 reads CASSLGQGRNTIYF. Written as DNA, the CDR3 is TGTGCCAGCAGCCTCGGACAGGGGAGAAACACCATATATTTT.

The chain couples TRBV29-1 to TRBJ2-3, with D possibly TRBD1 on 6 matching bases. Trimming took off 3 bases at V and 6 bases at J, with 13 bases between the two ends. The CDR3 runs to 13 residues. The germline V gene encodes CDR1 SQVTM and CDR2 ANQGSEA. The CDR3 region is CSVDSGAGDTQYF. In nucleotides, the CDR3 is TGCAGCGTTGATTCAGGGGCCGGGGATACGCAGTATTTT.

The genes are TRBV3-1 (or the pseudogene TRBV3-2) and TRBJ2-1; D is unclear. The CDR3 has 18 residues. Germline loops: CDR1 LGHDT, CDR2 YNNKEL (reference sequence). Between the trimmed V and J ends, which lost 1 base and 0 bases, there was a span of 16 bases. This CDR3 reads CASSQVATGSYSYNEQFF. The CDR3 DNA follows: TGTGCCAGCAGCCAAGTCGCGACGGGTTCCTACTCCTACAATGAGCAGTTCTTC.

A note on this clone: This sample also contains other DNA sequences that code for the same CDR3. Written as DNA, the CDR3 is TGTGCCAGCAGCTTAGGTAGCGGGAGTCAAGAGACCCAGTACTTC. Amino acid sequence: CASSLGSGSQETQYF. The rearrangement uses TRBV11-2 and TRBJ2-5; 9 bases line up with TRBD2. The length of the CDR3 is 15 residues. The junction had 2 bases not matched to a gene; V was cut back by 1 base and J by 2 bases. Germline assignment: CDR1 SGHAT and CDR2 FQNNGV.

J is TRBJ1-1 and V is TRBV19; D possibly corresponds to TRBD1 (5 bases). CDR1 and CDR2 from the germline V gene are LNHDA and SQIVND (reference sequence). This CDR3 contains 16 residues. V was cut by 1 base and J by 0 bases, with 12 bases left in between. CDR3 nucleotide sequence: TGTGCCAGTAGTATAGTCCCCGGCAGGGTGAACACTGAAGCTTTCTTT. Translated, it gives CASSIVPGRVNTEAFF.

This clone turned up a few times. The chain has TRBV19 and TRBJ2-2, with 7 bases that match TRBD2. This CDR3 has 15 residues. Unmatched junction bases numbered 6, after V lost 3 bases and J lost 5 bases. CDR1 and CDR2 (germline): LNHDA, SQIVND (reference sequence). In DNA form, the CDR3 reads TGTGCCAGTAGTATGGCGGGAGCCGGTACCGGGGAGCTGTTTTTT. The encoded protein is CASSMAGAGTGELFF.

The rearrangement uses TRBV19 and TRBJ1-2; 9 bases map to TRBD1. Germline values: CDR1 LNHDA, CDR2 SQIVND (reference sequence). There are 16 residues in the CDR3. The ends lost 6 bases at V and 2 bases at J; junction bases unmatched: 10. This chain's CDR3 is CASSDRGGPPNYGYTF. Written as DNA, the CDR3 is TGTGCCAGTAGCGACAGGGGGGGACCACCAAACTATGGCTACACCTTC.

The chain links TRBV10-3 to TRBJ2-7; D is unclear. The CDR3 extends over 14 amino acids. CDR1 is ENHRY, CDR2 SYGVKD, per germline. The V and J ends lost 1 base and 4 bases respectively, with 11 bases between them. The CDR3 nucleotides are TGTGCCATCAGTGAGTTTACAGACACTTACGAGCAGTACTTC. It yields the protein CAISEFTDTYEQYF.

The CDR3 DNA follows: TGTGCCAGCAGCACCGGGACAGATTTCTACGAGCAGTACTTC. Amino acid sequence: CASSTGTDFYEQYF. V and J are TRBV5-6 and TRBJ2-7, with 7 bases aligning to TRBD1. The V gene end was trimmed by 4 bases and the J gene end by 3 bases; junction bases not matched to a gene: 7. Germline CDR1 SGHDT, CDR2 YYEEEE. CDR3 length equals 14 residues.

This clone was detected once. The rearrangement uses TRBV19 and TRBJ2-5; no clear D gene. The V end lost 6 bases, the J end lost 3 bases, and 14 bases lay between the germline ends. The germline V gene encodes CDR1 LNHDA and CDR2 SQIVND (reference sequence). The CDR3 consists of 14 residues. The CDR3 spells CASSPPAAEETQYF. The CDR3 bases are TGTGCCAGTAGCCCCCCGGCGGCCGAAGAGACCCAGTACTTC.

The V call is TRBV7-6, the J call TRBJ1-2; TRBD1 might be the D (5 bases). Deletions cut 1 base from V and 4 bases from J, with 10 bases between. The germline CDR1 and CDR2 sequences are SGHVS and FNYEAQ. The CDR3 consists of 14 residues. In DNA, the CDR3 is TGTGCCAGCAGCTTAGAGGGGTTCAGCTATGGCTACACCTTC. Its translation is CASSLEGFSYGYTF.

The chain uses TRBV5-4 and TRBJ1-2; D is perhaps TRBD1 (5 bases). Germline lookup yields CDR1 SGHNT and CDR2 YYREEE (reference sequence). This CDR3 has 15 residues. Trimming removed 3 bases from V and 3 bases from J, with 15 bases in between. In DNA form, the CDR3 reads TGTGCCAGCAGCTCCCCCGACCTACAGGACTATGGCTACACCTTC. Translated: CASSSPDLQDYGYTF. Variable domain in full (rest from reference TRBV5-4 and TRBJ1-2): ETGVTQSPTHLIKTRGQQVTLRCSSQSGHNTVSWYQQALGQGPQFIFQYYREEENGRGNFPPRFSGLQFPNYSSELNVNALELDDSALYLCASSSPDLQDYGYTFGSGTRLTVV.

The V and J genes are TRBV2 and TRBJ1-2, with TRBD1 matching 8 bases. Germline CDR1 is SNHLY and CDR2 is FYNNEI. The CDR3 sequence is 14 residues long. Losses at the gene ends were 6 bases for V and 7 bases for J; bases not matched to a gene: 10. The CDR3 DNA follows: TGTGCCAGCAGGAGGGAACAGGGGGTGGTTGGCTACACCTTC. Translated, it gives CASRREQGVVGYTF.

The DNA for the CDR3 is TGTGCCAGCAGCCCCAAAGTCGGGCGGGACACTGAAGCTTTCTTT. Protein sequence: CASSPKVGRDTEAFF. The gene calls are TRBV7-8 and TRBJ1-1, with unresolved D. CDR1 and CDR2 (germline): SGHVS, FQNEAQ. This CDR3 contains 15 residues. V lost 5 bases and J 3 bases, leaving 16 bases between the germline ends.

This chain connects TRBV2 to TRBJ2-7; TRBD2 aligns across 7 bases. With 8 bases clipped from V and 3 bases from J, the junction kept 10 bases outside the gene matches. This CDR3 comprises 14 residues. CDR1 is SNHLY, CDR2 FYNNEI, per germline. CDR3 amino acids: CASLRGGVFYEQYF. The CDR3 bases are TGTGCCAGCCTGCGGGGAGGGGTTTTCTACGAGCAGTACTTC.